One sample yielded the 29 T cell receptor beta chains listed below, sequenced in a study of T cell repertoires in cytomegalovirus infection. One entry per CDR3 protein, called by TCRdb with MiXCR from the reads. The sample gives a few hundred thousand distinct CDR3 sequences, approximately 22% of which show up once; around a sixth is in the top ten. Specimen: CD8+ T cells from PBMCs. The receptors derive from a human donor in good health (CMV status not recorded). Some clones in this sample may be carry-over from other donors' samples.

This rearrangement joins TRBV2 to TRBJ1-4; the D is unclear. Germline CDR1 is SNHLY and CDR2 is FYNNEI. The germline V and J ends were trimmed by 4 bases and 7 bases, with 10 bases remaining between them. This CDR3 contains 13 residues. The CDR3 here is CASSVSASEKLFF. CDR3 DNA sequence: TGTGCCAGCAGTGTATCGGCCAGTGAAAAACTGTTTTTT.

The rearrangement joins TRBV27 to TRBJ2-1, with 8 bases identical to TRBD2. This CDR3 spans 16 amino acids. V gave up 6 bases and J gave up 6 bases; unmatched junction bases: 13. Germline CDR1 and CDR2: MNHEY and SMNVEV (reference sequence). The CDR3 bases are TGTGCCAGCAGGTCGGGGGGGGCTGCCGCTGGCAATGAGCAGTTCTTC. Translated, it gives CASRSGGAAAGNEQFF.

This clonotype was recorded at least ten times. This chain uses TRBV7-6 with TRBJ2-1; a possible D gene is TRBD2 (8 bases). Trimming cost V 4 bases and J 7 bases, with 14 bases left between them. The CDR3 consists of 14 residues. Germline V gene sequence: CDR1 SGHVS, CDR2 FNYEAQ. CDR3: CASSSREGANEQFF. CDR3 DNA: TGTGCCAGCAGCTCCCGGGAGGGGGCAAATGAGCAGTTCTTC.

The V call is TRBV29-1, the J call TRBJ1-1; 9 bases line up with TRBD1. Germline CDR1 is SQVTM and CDR2 is ANQGSEA. Trimming cost V 4 bases and J 5 bases; bases outside gene matches: 5. The CDR3 loop spans 13 amino acids. The CDR3 protein is CSVGTGVRTEAFF. The CDR3 DNA reads as TGCAGCGTTGGGACAGGGGTCCGGACTGAAGCTTTCTTT.

The table lists this clonotype with a few counts. The chain links TRBV6-2 or TRBV6-3 to TRBJ1-1, with a tentative D call TRBD1 (5 bases). This CDR3 contains 14 residues. Germline V CDR1 and CDR2: MNHEY, SVGEGT. Trimming took 7 bases from V and 1 from J, leaving 13 bases between them. For the CDR3, the DNA is TGTGCCAGCAATCTGGGGCTCGGGAACACTGAAGCTTTCTTT. Translating it yields CASNLGLGNTEAFF.

The genes are TRBV4-1 and TRBJ2-7; 7 bases are a match to TRBD1. The V gene's germline CDR1 is MGHRA and CDR2 YSYEKL. Germline trimming cut 4 bases from V and 3 bases from J; bases unmatched to any gene: 9. The CDR3 contains 15 residues. The CDR3, as DNA: TGCGCCAGCAGCCTAGCACGGACAGGAGGCTACGAGCAGTACTTC. Translating it yields CASSLARTGGYEQYF.

This chain joins TRBV20-1 and TRBJ2-7; maybe TRBD1 (6 bases). Germline assignment: CDR1 DFQATT and CDR2 SNEGSKA (reference sequence). V gave up 1 base and J gave up 7 bases, with 14 bases separating them. The CDR3 spans 13 residues. This CDR3 reads CSARVTGTREQYF. The CDR3 region has the DNA TGCAGTGCTAGAGTTACAGGGACGAGGGAGCAGTACTTC.

This clonotype was found a few times. The chain joins TRBV6-6 to TRBJ1-6; TRBD1 might be the D (6 bases). Trimming removed 6 bases at V and 16 bases at J, with 10 bases between. The CDR3 length is 10 residues. Germline CDR1 MNHNY, CDR2 SVGAGI (reference sequence). The CDR3 sequence is CASRLGQLHF. The CDR3 DNA reads TGTGCCAGCAGACTTGGACAGCTCCACTTT.

The chain combines TRBV6-2 or TRBV6-3 with TRBJ2-1; D is uncertain. CDR1 is MNHEY and CDR2 is SVGEGT in the germline V gene. The CDR3 length is 13 residues. V was trimmed by 5 bases and J by 7 bases, leaving 12 bases between them. As DNA, the CDR3 is TGTGCCAGCAGTCCTGTGGGTCTAAATGAGCAGTTCTTC. Protein product: CASSPVGLNEQFF.

V gene TRBV12-5 combines with J gene TRBJ1-2; D gene unclear. CDR3 length equals 15 residues. Germline lookup yields CDR1 LGHNT and CDR2 FRNRAP. Trimming pared 0 bases from V and 4 bases from J, leaving 12 bases between. CDR3 sequence reads: CASGLVPDGGYGYTF. As DNA, the CDR3 is TGTGCTAGTGGTTTGGTACCGGACGGCGGCTATGGCTACACCTTC.

This clonotype was seen many times. The chain combines TRBV7-9 with TRBJ1-1; the D gene is possibly TRBD1 (5 bases). V was trimmed by 2 bases and J by 7 bases, leaving 8 bases between them. The germline V gene has CDR1 SEHNR and CDR2 FQNEAQ (reference sequence). CDR3 size: 12 residues. This CDR3 reads CASSLWGGEAFF. The CDR3 nucleotides are TGTGCCAGCAGCTTATGGGGGGGTGAAGCTTTCTTT.

The chain has TRBV7-9 and TRBJ1-2, with 12 bases identical to TRBD1. CDR3 length equals 19 residues. Per germline, CDR1 SEHNR and CDR2 FQNEAQ (reference sequence). The ends lost 1 base at V and 0 bases at J; junction bases unmatched: 9. The chain's CDR3 is CASSLGSQGQGAPNYGYTF. CDR3 nucleotides: TGTGCCAGCAGCTTAGGGTCTCAGGGACAGGGGGCGCCTAACTATGGCTACACCTTC.

This clonotype was observed a few times. The gene calls are TRBV7-2 and TRBJ2-1; 9 bases are a match to TRBD2. The V and J ends lost 1 base and 6 bases, in that order; junction bases with no gene match: 7. The CDR3 has 16 residues. Germline V CDR1 and CDR2: SGHTA, FQGNSA. The CDR3 sequence: CASSLEILAGFNEQFF. CDR3 coding DNA: TGTGCCAGCAGCTTAGAGATCCTAGCGGGATTCAATGAGCAGTTCTTC.

The V and J genes are TRBV12-3 or TRBV12-4 and TRBJ1-5; 11 bases are shared with TRBD1. The CDR3 length is 19 residues. Unmatched junction bases numbered 11, after V lost 2 bases and J lost 2 bases. The DNA for the CDR3 is TGTGCCAGCAGTTTATATTGGGACAGGGGGTATTCGGGCAATCAGCCCCAGCATTTT. The encoded protein is CASSLYWDRGYSGNQPQHF.

The chain uses TRBV6-6 and TRBJ2-1; no definite D call. Germline lookup yields CDR1 MNHNY and CDR2 SVGAGI (reference sequence). The CDR3 is made up of 15 amino acids. The V end lost 7 bases, the J end lost 5 bases, and 18 bases lay between the germline ends. In nucleotides, the CDR3 is TGTGCCAGCAAAATGACGAGACGGTCGGACAATGAGCAGTTCTTC. Translation: CASKMTRRSDNEQFF.

A few counts support this clonotype. The chain combines TRBV7-2 with TRBJ2-3; D unclear. CDR1 is SGHTA, CDR2 FQGNSA, per germline. The CDR3 sequence is 15 residues long. V was shortened by 4 bases and J by 6 bases, with 17 bases between the two germline ends. The DNA for the CDR3 is TGTGCCAGCAGCTCATGGGGATCCCCAGGTGATACGCAGTATTTT. Translation: CASSSWGSPGDTQYF. Complete variable domain (other parts from reference TRBV7-2 and TRBJ2-3): GAGVSQSPSNKVTEKGKDVELRCDPISGHTALYWYRQSLGQGLEFLIYFQGNSAPDKSGLPSDRFSAERTGGSVSTLTIQRTQQEDSAVYLCASSSWGSPGDTQYFGPGTRLTVL.

This chain uses TRBV7-6 with TRBJ1-2; 8 bases are shared with TRBD1. The germline V gene encodes CDR1 SGHVS and CDR2 FNYEAQ. The CDR3 consists of 16 residues. J was trimmed by 7 bases and V by 1 base; bases with no gene match: 11. The CDR3 nucleotides read TGTGCCAGCAGCTTAGGATCAGGGGGCGCGACCTCTGGCTACACCTTC. This encodes CASSLGSGGATSGYTF.

This clonotype showed up many times. The chain couples TRBV28 to TRBJ2-1; weak D call: TRBD2 (5 bases). V lost 3 bases and J 4 bases, leaving 7 bases between the germline ends. Germline assignment: CDR1 MDHEN and CDR2 SYDVKM. CDR3 length: 13 residues. CDR3 nucleotide sequence: TGTGCCAGCAGTTTGCTAGCATACAATGAGCAGTTCTTC. Translated, it gives CASSLLAYNEQFF.

This chain connects TRBV15 to TRBJ2-2; D is possibly TRBD2 (6 bases). CDR3 length: 16 residues. Germline V gene lookup returns CDR1 LNHNV and CDR2 YYDKDF (reference sequence). Trimming cost V 3 bases and J 0 bases, with 11 bases left between them. The CDR3 sequence is CATSSLGGSNTGELFF. CDR3 sequence (DNA): TGTGCCACCAGCAGCCTCGGGGGTTCGAACACCGGGGAGCTGTTTTTT.

This clonotype occurred a few times. This chain connects TRBV10-3 to TRBJ2-5; 8 bases are shared with TRBD1. The CDR3 spans 15 residues. Unmatched junction bases numbered 3, after V lost 2 bases and J lost 1 base. Germline CDR1 is ENHRY and CDR2 is SYGVKD. CDR3 sequence: CAISEMTGVQETQYF. The CDR3 DNA follows: TGTGCCATCAGTGAGATGACAGGGGTCCAAGAGACCCAGTACTTC.

This clonotype appeared a few times. The J gene is TRBJ2-1, the V gene TRBV4-1; the D gene is possibly TRBD2 (7 bases). Germline V lookup: CDR1 MGHRA, CDR2 YSYEKL. V was shortened by 2 bases and J by 7 bases, with 21 bases between the two germline ends. The length of the CDR3 is 17 residues. The CDR3 loop is CASSQRGGAGTGNEQFF. The CDR3 DNA reads as TGCGCCAGCAGCCAAAGGGGGGGGGCAGGGACTGGAAATGAGCAGTTCTTC.

The chain carries TRBV6-6 and TRBJ2-6; 9 positions match TRBD2. This CDR3 region has 18 residues. Trimming at V came to 7 bases and at J to 1 base, leaving 11 bases not matched to a gene. Germline V gene lookup returns CDR1 MNHNY and CDR2 SVGAGI (reference sequence). The CDR3 spells CASTIAGETFSGANVLTF. The CDR3, as DNA: TGTGCCAGCACCATAGCGGGGGAAACTTTTTCTGGGGCCAACGTCCTGACTTTC.

The chain combines TRBV2 with TRBJ2-1, with 7 positions matching TRBD1. V dropped 4 bases and J dropped 2; count of bases not matched to a gene: 8. CDR1 is SNHLY and CDR2 is FYNNEI in the germline V gene. The CDR3 is made up of 16 amino acids. CDR3 region: CASSGTGAITYNEQFF. As DNA, the CDR3 is TGTGCCAGCAGTGGTACAGGGGCTATTACCTACAATGAGCAGTTCTTC.

This clonotype was recorded at least ten times. The rearrangement uses TRBV28 and TRBJ1-3; TRBD1 matches 10 bases. Trimming removed 3 bases from V and 2 bases from J; junction bases left unmatched: 1. CDR1 is MDHEN, CDR2 SYDVKM, per germline. CDR3 length: 15 residues. The CDR3 sequence is CASSFGTGAGNTIYF. As DNA, the CDR3 is TGTGCCAGCAGTTTCGGGACAGGGGCTGGAAACACCATATATTTT.

This clonotype was found a few times. The CDR3 DNA sequence: TGTGCCAGCAGGCCTGGGACAGGGGGCCTGTGGACTGAAGCTTTCTTT. Its translation: CASRPGTGGLWTEAFF. This chain uses TRBV28 with TRBJ1-1, with 12 nucleotides matching TRBD1. The CDR3 is 16 amino acids. The V gene's germline CDR1 is MDHEN and CDR2 SYDVKM. V lost 6 bases and J lost 5; bases outside the gene matches: 10.

This clonotype has more than one count but fewer than ten. The chain combines TRBV28 with TRBJ1-1; D may be TRBD1 (5 bases). V lost 3 bases and J lost 6, with 17 bases in between. This CDR3 is 15 amino acids long. The germline V gene encodes CDR1 MDHEN and CDR2 SYDVKM. The chain's CDR3 is CASSFPTRGGPEAFF. CDR3 coding DNA: TGTGCCAGCAGTTTCCCAACCCGGGGCGGGCCTGAAGCTTTCTTT.

The rearrangement uses TRBV7-4 and TRBJ1-4; D ambiguous. The V end lost 5 bases, the J end lost 2 bases, and 15 bases lay between the germline ends. Germline assignment: CDR1 SGHVT and CDR2 SQSDAQ. The CDR3 totals 16 residues. In nucleotides, the CDR3 is TGTGCCAGCAGCCCCACCGACTGGAGGACTAATGAAAAACTGTTTTTT. The encoded protein is CASSPTDWRTNEKLFF.

Ten or more counts support this clonotype. The V gene is TRBV7-2, the J gene TRBJ2-3; D may be TRBD1 or TRBD2 (6 bases each). Germline V gene lookup returns CDR1 SGHTA and CDR2 FQGNSA. CDR3 length equals 16 residues. Trimming cost V 2 bases and J 3 bases, with 15 bases left between them. As DNA, the CDR3 is TGTGCCAGCAGCTTAAGGGGGGCAGGTTCTACAGATACGCAGTATTTT. Amino acid sequence: CASSLRGAGSTDTQYF.

The chain joins TRBV18 to TRBJ2-1; D not resolved. V was pared by 4 bases and J by 10 bases, with 11 bases between. In germline, CDR1 is KGHSH, CDR2 LQKENI. This CDR3 is built from 12 residues. The CDR3 DNA reads TGTGCCAGCTCACGGGCTGACCGGGAGCAGTTCTTC. It codes for CASSRADREQFF.